This TCR beta chain is from a study of T cell responses to AZD1222 COVID-19 vaccine. The method was immunoSEQ multiplex PCR; TCRdb's version includes in-frame clones alone and lacks a portion of them. The table records around 150,000 clones, roughly 90% of them present only once. This CDR3 has 15 amino acids. Trimming took 1 base from V and 8 from J, leaving 18 bases between them. Germline lookup yields CDR1 SGHNT and CDR2 YYREEE (reference sequence). This sequence joins TRBV5-4 and TRBJ1-2; D perhaps matches TRBD1 (5 bases). The sample in question was peripheral blood, obtained on day 0 of AZD1222 vaccination. The TCR comes from an adult in good health. The CDR3 DNA reads as TGTGCCAGCAGCTTGTATCTCCTAGGAGGGGAGGGCTACACCTTC. Translating gives CASSLYLLGGEGYTF.